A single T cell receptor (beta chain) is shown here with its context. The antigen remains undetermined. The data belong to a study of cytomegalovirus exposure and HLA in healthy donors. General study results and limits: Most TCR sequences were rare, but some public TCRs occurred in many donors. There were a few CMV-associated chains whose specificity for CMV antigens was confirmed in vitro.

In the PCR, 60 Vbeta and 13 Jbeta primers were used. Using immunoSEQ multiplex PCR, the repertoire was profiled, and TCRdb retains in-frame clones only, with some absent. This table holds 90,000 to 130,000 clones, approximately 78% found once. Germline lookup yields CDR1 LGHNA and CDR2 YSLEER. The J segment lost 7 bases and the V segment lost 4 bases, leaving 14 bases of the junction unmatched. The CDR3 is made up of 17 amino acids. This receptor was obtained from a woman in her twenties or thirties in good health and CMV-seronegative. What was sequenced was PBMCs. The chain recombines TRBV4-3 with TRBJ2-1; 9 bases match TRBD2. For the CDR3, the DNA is TGCGCCAGCAGCCCCATCCGGGTGGGACTAGCAGGGAATGAGCAGTTCTTC. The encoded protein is CASSPIRVGLAGNEQFF.